This entry is about one TCR beta chain. This clonotype was observed a few times. No cognate antigen has been identified for it. A read error may explain this, as a much larger clone is one base away. Donors were a few dozen systemically healthy Caucasian individuals from Russia aged about 6 to 100 years. About 10 milliliters of peripheral blood were drawn from each donor into EDTA-treated Vacutainer tubes. Ficoll-Paque density-gradient centrifugation was used to isolate PBMCs, with at least 7 million per sample. Trizol reagent was used to extract total RNA from the PBMCs, yielding at least 5.5 micrograms per sample. The percentages of naive CD45RAhigh/CD27high T cells were determined by flow cytometry on a PBMC aliquot from every donor. V is clipped by 6 bases and J by 2 bases, and the sequence between their germline boundaries is 10 bases long. The germline V gene (reference sequence) sets CDR1 to MNHEY and CDR2 to SMNVEV. The CDR3 runs 13 residues from the cysteine to the phenylalanine. Only the CDR3 portion is preserved as DNA: 39 bases, with reading frame beginning at the first base.

Library prep was done by 5' RACE. TCRdb names Illumina HiSeq 2500 as the instrument used. A second 7 to 11 cycle PCR used a sample-barcoded 5' primer and a J-beta primer mix. Each TCR beta cDNA molecule received a unique molecular identifier from a template-switch 5' adaptor carrying 12 random nucleotides. At least 3 million CDR3-containing paired-end reads were obtained from each sample. All of the RNA was converted into first-strand cDNA using the Mint cDNA synthesis kit, with a TRBC-specific oligonucleotide serving as the primer. Following uracil-DNA glycosylase treatment, all cDNA underwent a first 18-cycle PCR with the universal primers M1SS and BC2_uni_R. The study's processing was this. Normalization of each sample was performed by random selection of 1 million high-quality reads, each carrying a distinct molecular identifier. Instead of being binned into consensus sequences, reads that shared molecular identifiers were thrown out. MiTCR, run with a Q25 quality threshold and the strictest error-elimination algorithm, handled CDR3 identification, clonotype clustering and error correction. A nonparametric unseen species model with Euler transformation was used to estimate a lower bound on total TCR beta diversity. TCRdb reprocessing: public reads trimmed at Q25 with fastp, clones called with MiXCR, in-frame beta chains kept. Rows merge per CDR3 protein into single entries with the most common DNA and genes. These V and J calls are TCRdb output, not the study's own analysis. This sample has approximately 810,000 distinct CDR3 sequences in its table, and 29% of those were observed once. The top ten hold 17% of the sample.

The data belong to a study of blood T cells in healthy people across ages (dated by TCRdb to the mid-2010s). Turning to the overall study: In model experiments, roughly one uniquely barcoded TCR beta cDNA molecule per two T cells was captured by template switching. Using deep sequencing normalized with unique cDNA molecular identifiers, the study measured how TCR beta repertoire diversity changes with age. The donors were divided into four age groups: young (average approximately 16 years), middle-aged (about 39), aged (about 60) and long-lived (around 87). To avoid experimental bias, donors of different ages were spread randomly across the sequencing lanes. Two additional independent replicas of 1 million unique cDNA reads from the same blood draw were analyzed for two donors (one aged 18 to 29 and one aged 80 or older). Results and caveats for the whole study, not just this receptor: There was a strong correlation between observed TCR beta diversity and the percentage of naive T cells measured by flow cytometry. Observed TCR beta diversity per million T cells fell roughly linearly with age, and a significant reduction was already apparent by age roughly 40. Conclusive comparison of naive and antigen-experienced compartments was prevented by the profiling of bulk unsorted PBMCs. Estimates of total diversity based on one million sequenced T cells were regarded as lower bounds and as underestimates. The long-lived group showed more naive CD4+ T cells, fewer expanded clones and increased TCR diversity than the aged group, suggesting age selection. The CMV infection status of donors was not known, potentially confounding age-related changes in expanded clonotypes.

The clonotype originates from a woman aged 80 or older in good health. The sequence joins TRBV27 to TRBJ1-2; too little of a D gene remains to name it. What was sequenced was blood. The nucleotide sequence reads as follows: TGTGCCAGCAGGTTCACGGCGAACTATGGCTACACCTTC. It is translated as CASRFTANYGYTF.